Listed here are 19 T cell receptor beta chains from one sample, sequenced in a study of CD8+CD57+ T cells in acquired aplastic anemia. Profiling that covered TCR beta VDJ and CDR3 relied on genomic DNA as its template. MiXCR, applied by TCRdb to the reads, yields one record per CDR3 protein. The data show 200,000 to 250,000 distinct CDR3 sequences, approximately 60% seen once. Patients chosen for sequencing had CD8+CD57+ cells that had expanded, as shown by flow cytometry. The specimen sequenced was sorted CD4+, CD8+, or CD8+CD57+ T cells (not recorded which) from PBMCs. These TCRs come from a human donor with aplastic anemia.

The chain combines TRBV11-2 with TRBJ2-3; D is perhaps TRBD1 (6 bases). This CDR3 is 16 amino acids long. V was clipped by 5 bases and J by 4 bases, with 19 bases between them. Germline assignment: CDR1 SGHAT and CDR2 FQNNGV. CDR3 nucleotides: TGTGCCAGCAGCCGCGCCCGGCAGGGGAGCGCAGATACGCAGTATTTT. Translation gives CASSRARQGSADTQYF.

As regards this clonotype: This CDR3 fails to terminate in the conserved phenylalanine or tryptophan, so it likely reflects a read error. J is TRBJ2-5 and V is TRBV20-1; D remains ambiguous. The ends were cut back, 6 bases at V and 5 bases at J, with 13 bases in the middle. CDR1 and CDR2 from the germline V gene are DFQATT and SNEGSKA (reference sequence). CDR3 length: 12 amino acids. The DNA of the CDR3 is TGCAGTGCCAGTGGGTGGCGGGAGACCCAGTACTCC. This sequence encodes CSASGWRETQYS.

This clonotype was observed a single time. The CDR3 region is CASSQEPGLTTTDTQYF. In nucleotides, the CDR3 is TGTGCCAGCAGCCAAGAACCGGGACTCACGACCACAGATACGCAGTATTTT. This chain joins TRBV7-9 and TRBJ2-3; a possible D gene is TRBD2 (6 bases). This CDR3 contains 17 residues. V gave up 5 bases and J gave up 2 bases, with 20 bases separating them. The germline V gene encodes CDR1 SEHNR and CDR2 FQNEAQ (reference sequence). The full variable domain, its missing parts supplied by reference TRBV7-9 and TRBJ2-3, is DTGVSQNPRHKITKRGQNVTFRCDPISEHNRLYWYRQTLGQGPEFLTYFQNEAQLEKSRLLSDRFSAERPKGSFSTLEIQRTEQGDSAMYLCASSQEPGLTTTDTQYFGPGTRLTVL.

In this sample, this clonotype turned up a few times. V gene TRBV20-1 combines with J gene TRBJ2-5; tentative D call: TRBD2 (7 bases). Germline V gene sequence: CDR1 DFQATT, CDR2 SNEGSKA (reference sequence). CDR3 length: 16 residues. Trimming left V 5 bases short and J 4 bases short, with 23 bases between. CDR3 DNA: TGCAGTGCTGTGGACCCAAACAGGGAGGGCCGAGAGACCCAGTACTTC. Protein product: CSAVDPNREGRETQYF.

V gene TRBV25-1 combines with J gene TRBJ1-2; D remains unclear. The length of the CDR3 is 15 residues. Trimming removed 2 bases at V and 4 bases at J, with 14 bases between. Germline loops: CDR1 MGHDK, CDR2 SYGVNS. This CDR3 reads CASSEVGSQSYGYTF. CDR3 nucleotide sequence: TGTGCCAGCAGTGAAGTAGGCAGCCAGTCCTATGGCTACACCTTC.

This chain connects TRBV7-9 to TRBJ1-1; D is possibly TRBD1 (6 bases). Germline V gene sequence: CDR1 SEHNR, CDR2 FQNEAQ (reference sequence). CDR3 length: 14 amino acids. Trimming removed 4 bases at V and 7 bases at J, with 16 bases between. Written as DNA, the CDR3 is TGTGCCAGCAGCTCGAGGACAGCGAGATTTGAAGCTTTCTTT. Translating gives CASSSRTARFEAFF.

The genes are TRBV18 and TRBJ1-4; D gene unclear. The V end was cut by 3 bases, the J end by 5 bases, with 10 bases between. CDR1 KGHSH and CDR2 LQKENI come from the germline V gene. The length of the CDR3 is 14 residues. The CDR3, as DNA: TGTGCCAGCTCACCCATGCGGCCAAATGAAAAACTGTTTTTT. Translated: CASSPMRPNEKLFF.

The gene calls are TRBV5-1 and TRBJ1-3; D might be TRBD1 (5 bases). V lost 0 bases to trimming and J lost 4 bases, with 8 bases between them. Germline V gene data show CDR1 as SGHRS and CDR2 as YFSETQ. This CDR3 comprises 14 residues. The CDR3 loop reads CASSLEGYGNTIYF. DNA of the CDR3: TGCGCCAGCAGCTTGGAGGGGTACGGAAACACCATATATTTT. Together with reference TRBV5-1 and TRBJ1-3, the CDR3 gives the full variable domain: KAGVTQTPRYLIKTRGQQVTLSCSPISGHRSVSWYQQTPGQGLQFLFEYFSETQRNKGNFPGRFSGRQFSNSRSEMNVSTLELGDSALYLCASSLEGYGNTIYFGEGSWLTVV.

This clonotype was counted only a few times. In DNA, the CDR3 is TGTGCCAGCAGCGACACCGGTGGCGGCGGAGCCTATCAGCCCCAGCATTTT. Protein: CASSDTGGGGAYQPQHF. The chain recombines TRBV7-8 with TRBJ1-5, with D unclear. Germline V gene data show CDR1 as SGHVS and CDR2 as FQNEAQ. This CDR3 region has 17 residues. Trimming took 5 bases from V and 5 from J, leaving 22 bases between them.

By share, this clonotype ranks as medium-sized. As DNA, the CDR3 is TGTGCCAGCAGTGAAGTCTTGGAACCTCTGGGCAATCAGCCCCAGCATTTT. The encoded protein is CASSEVLEPLGNQPQHF. The V and J genes are TRBV6-1 and TRBJ1-5; unclear D gene. The germline gives CDR1 MNHNS, CDR2 SASEGT. The CDR3 runs to 17 residues. V was cut by 1 base and J by 2 bases, with 15 bases left in between.

The V and J genes are TRBV20-1 and TRBJ1-5; D might be TRBD1 (6 bases). V lost 1 base to trimming and J lost 1 base, with 17 bases between them. The CDR3 extends over 17 amino acids. Germline V gives CDR1 DFQATT, CDR2 SNEGSKA (reference sequence). CDR3 DNA sequence: TGCAGTGCTAGAGGAACGGGGGGGCTGGGGAGCAATCAGCCCCAGCATTTT. This sequence encodes CSARGTGGLGSNQPQHF.

This chain connects TRBV24-1 to TRBJ2-3, with 7 bases fitting TRBD2. This CDR3 is built from 15 residues. Germline values: CDR1 KGHDR, CDR2 SFDVKD. Trimming took 11 bases from V and 2 from J; bases not matched to a gene: 12. The CDR3 coding sequence is TGTGCCATCGAAGCGGAAGCGGGATCCACAGATACGCAGTATTTT. Encoded protein: CAIEAEAGSTDTQYF.

This clonotype appeared a few times. The gene calls are TRBV5-1 and TRBJ1-6; D perhaps matches TRBD1 (6 bases). The CDR3 runs 16 residues. CDR1 is SGHRS, CDR2 YFSETQ, per germline. Trimming shortened V by 4 bases and J by 9 bases, and 20 bases separated the two germline ends. As DNA, the CDR3 is TGCGCCAGCAGCCAACTAGCGTCACAGGGACGTTCACCCCTCCACTTT. This codes for CASSQLASQGRSPLHF.

V gene TRBV9 combines with J gene TRBJ2-7; TRBD1 matches at 10 bases. The V gene end was trimmed by 3 bases and the J gene end by 6 bases; junction bases not matched to a gene: 6. Germline lookup yields CDR1 SGDLS and CDR2 YYNGEE. This CDR3 has 14 residues. The CDR3 nucleotides read TGTGCCAGCAGCGCCTTGACAGGGGGCTCCGAGCAGTACTTC. The encoded protein is CASSALTGGSEQYF.

V usage is TRBV10-2 and J usage is TRBJ1-4; D unresolved. This CDR3 comprises 13 residues. V was trimmed by 3 bases and J by 11 bases, leaving 13 bases between them. Germline V gene sequence: CDR1 WSHSY, CDR2 SAAADI. The CDR3 loop reads CASSDNLMGKLFF. CDR3 bases: TGCGCCAGCAGTGATAACCTAATGGGGAAACTGTTTTTT.

The chain links TRBV19 to TRBJ2-7; a weak D match, TRBD1 (6 bases). This CDR3 is built from 14 residues. The germline V gene has CDR1 LNHDA and CDR2 SQIVND (reference sequence). V lost 4 bases, J lost 2 bases, and 12 bases lay in between. The CDR3, as DNA: TGTGCCAGTAGTAACCAGGGGTCCCCCTACGAGCAGTACTTC. Translating gives CASSNQGSPYEQYF.

In this sample, this clonotype turned up a few times. The chain is built from TRBV2 and TRBJ2-5, with 8 positions matching TRBD1. This CDR3 has 14 amino acids. V was pared by 3 bases and J by 14 bases, with 14 bases of the junction left unmatched. Germline assignment: CDR1 SNHLY and CDR2 FYNNEI. DNA of the CDR3: TGTGCCAGCAGTGAGGACAGGGCTCCTTTATTGGCATACTTC. Translating it yields CASSEDRAPLLAYF.

This clonotype was counted between two and nine times. The chain recombines TRBV7-8 with TRBJ2-7, with no clear D. The CDR3 sequence is 12 residues long. Germline lookup yields CDR1 SGHVS and CDR2 FQNEAQ. V was pared by 4 bases and J by 6 bases, with 10 bases between. Written as DNA, the CDR3 is TGTGCCAGCAGCTCCTGGGCCGGCGAGCAGTACTTC. Translating it yields CASSSWAGEQYF. The entire variable domain, with the rest obtained from reference TRBV7-8 and TRBJ2-7, is as follows: GAGVSQSPRYKVAKRGQDVALRCDPISGHVSLFWYQQALGQGPEFLTYFQNEAQLDKSGLPSDRFFAERPEGSVSTLKIQRTQQEDSAVYLCASSSWAGEQYFGPGTRLTVT.

The chain carries TRBV12-3 or TRBV12-4 and TRBJ2-3; TRBD1 is a possible D gene (5 bases). The CDR3 totals 13 residues. V was pared by 4 bases and J by 6 bases, with 11 bases between. CDR3 in amino acids: CASSSGRADTQYF. DNA for the CDR3: TGTGCCAGCAGTTCGGGCAGGGCCGATACGCAGTATTTT.